This T cell receptor beta chain was recorded in a study of cytomegalovirus exposure and HLA in healthy donors. Study as a whole: An early release of data contained about 85 million unique TCRs, which came from HLA-typed donors.

This clone was detected only a few times. Its antigen is unidentified. Trimming removed 5 bases from V and 3 bases from J; junction bases left unmatched: 13. In germline, CDR1 is SGHAT, CDR2 FQDESV (reference sequence). The length of the CDR3 is 17 residues. The study's findings and limits: Later analysis associated a missense DCLRE1C variant with TCR beta V- and J-gene trimming. Later work found most CMV-associated TCR beta chains apparently HLA-restricted.

PCR involved 60 Vbeta and 13 Jbeta primers. The assay was immunoSEQ multiplex PCR, and TCRdb's table has in-frame clones only and misses some. The table has 97,000 or so clones, approximately 9% seen once; the top ten hold 5.1%. The chain joins TRBV11-1 to TRBJ2-7; 10 bases match TRBD1. The clonotype was recovered from a man aged 50-59 years in good health and CMV-seropositive. Input material: PBMCs. CDR3 region: CASSLTPGQGINYEQYF. DNA for the CDR3: TGTGCCAGCAGCCTAACGCCGGGACAGGGGATTAACTACGAGCAGTACTTC.